The 19 T cell receptor beta chains listed next were all sequenced from one sample in a study of cytomegalovirus exposure and HLA in healthy donors. PCR primers comprised 60 Vbeta and 13 Jbeta primers. Sequencing was performed with immunoSEQ multiplex PCR; in TCRdb, only in-frame clones are kept and a portion is missing. The sample shows some 150,000 clones, 83% of them seen only once. Material for sequencing was PBMCs. The receptors derive from a man aged 40-49 years in good health and CMV-seronegative.

The chain uses TRBV10-3 and TRBJ2-3; TRBD2 aligns across 7 bases. Losses at the gene ends were 4 bases for V and 2 bases for J; bases not matched to a gene: 3. This CDR3 is 14 amino acids long. Germline V gene data show CDR1 as ENHRY and CDR2 as SYGVKD. CDR3 in amino acids: CAISVAGDTDTQYF. The CDR3 region has the DNA TGTGCCATCAGTGTGGCGGGGGACACAGATACGCAGTATTTT.

A note on this clone: This sample also contains other DNA sequences that code for the same CDR3. The chain is built from TRBV5-6 and TRBJ2-7; weak D call: TRBD2 (6 bases). The V and J ends lost 0 bases and 3 bases respectively, with 10 bases between them. The V gene's germline CDR1 is SGHDT and CDR2 YYEEEE. This CDR3 is built from 14 residues. DNA for the CDR3: TGTGCCAGCAGCTTGGGCGGGACCGTCTACGAGCAGTACTTC. Translating it yields CASSLGGTVYEQYF.

The chain employs TRBV7-2 and TRBJ2-1; 11 nucleotides agree with TRBD2. CDR1 is SGHTA and CDR2 is FQGNSA in the germline V gene. V shed 5 bases and J 6 bases; nucleotides not matched to a gene: 12. The CDR3 is 17 amino acids. Here the CDR3 reads CASSPFTLAGGANEQFF. In nucleotides, the CDR3 is TGTGCCAGCAGCCCGTTCACCCTAGCGGGAGGCGCCAATGAGCAGTTCTTC.

This clone has a handful of counts. The V call is TRBV25-1, the J call TRBJ2-3; no reliable D call. There are 12 residues in the CDR3. V was pared by 7 bases and J by 4 bases, with 9 bases between. The germline V gene encodes CDR1 MGHDK and CDR2 SYGVNS. The CDR3 is CASTTLADTQYF. CDR3 in DNA: TGTGCCAGCACCACGCTAGCAGATACGCAGTATTTT.

The chain links TRBV6-5 to TRBJ2-4, with 7 bases that match TRBD2. The CDR3 length is 15 residues. Germline V lookup: CDR1 MNHEY, CDR2 SVGAGI. Trimming at V came to 6 bases and at J to 0 bases, leaving 5 bases not matched to a gene. Here the CDR3 reads CASRPGGSAKNIQYF. CDR3 DNA sequence: TGTGCCAGCAGGCCCGGGGGGTCAGCCAAAAACATTCAGTACTTC.

The rearrangement uses TRBV7-3 and TRBJ1-5, with 7 positions matching TRBD1. The germline V gene has CDR1 SGHTA and CDR2 FQGTGA. This CDR3 is 15 amino acids long. Trimming at V came to 0 bases and at J to 1 base, leaving 0 bases not matched to a gene. The CDR3 is CASSLTGGSNQPQHF. In DNA form, the CDR3 reads TGTGCCAGCAGCTTAACAGGGGGCAGCAATCAGCCCCAGCATTTT.

This sequence joins TRBV14 and TRBJ2-1; tentative D call: TRBD1 (5 bases). CDR1 and CDR2 (germline): SGHDN, FVKESK. Trimming took off 0 bases at V and 7 bases at J, with 19 bases between the two ends. The CDR3 has 17 residues. In nucleotides, the CDR3 is TGTGCCAGCAGCCAAGATCACTTGTCAGGGTTTACTAATGAGCAGTTCTTC. Translated, it gives CASSQDHLSGFTNEQFF.

The chain combines TRBV29-1 with TRBJ2-1; 12 bases are a match to TRBD1. Per germline, CDR1 SQVTM and CDR2 ANQGSEA. After removal of 5 bases from V and 1 base from J, the junction contained 6 bases not matched to a gene. The CDR3 is 16 amino acids. The CDR3 protein is CSVRDRGQGSYNEQFF. In DNA form, the CDR3 reads TGCAGCGTTCGGGACAGGGGGCAAGGATCCTACAATGAGCAGTTCTTC.

V and J are TRBV5-1 and TRBJ2-1; 12 bases align to TRBD1. CDR3 length: 16 amino acids. Germline V gene lookup returns CDR1 SGHRS and CDR2 YFSETQ. Trimming cost V 4 bases and J 8 bases; bases outside gene matches: 10. The DNA for the CDR3 is TGCGCCAGCAGCAAGGGACAGGGGGCGGCTAAGGATGAGCAGTTCTTC. Its translation is CASSKGQGAAKDEQFF.

The CDR3 protein is CASSQVGQGLHGYTF. DNA for the CDR3: TGCGCCAGCAGCCAAGTGGGACAGGGTTTACATGGCTACACCTTC. The chain is built from TRBV4-1 and TRBJ1-2; 9 bases are shared with TRBD1. Per germline, CDR1 MGHRA and CDR2 YSYEKL. CDR3 length: 15 amino acids. The V and J ends lost 1 base and 6 bases, in that order; junction bases with no gene match: 6.

J is TRBJ2-3 and V is TRBV9; maybe TRBD2 (6 bases). Trimming pared 0 bases from V and 4 bases from J, leaving 12 bases between. From germline, CDR1 is SGDLS and CDR2 YYNGEE. The CDR3 is made up of 15 amino acids. The CDR3 is CASSVAGSSADTQYF. Written as DNA, the CDR3 is TGTGCCAGCAGCGTAGCCGGGAGCTCTGCAGATACGCAGTATTTT.

J is TRBJ2-4 and V is TRBV11-2; possibly TRBD1 for D (6 bases). The germline V and J ends were trimmed by 3 bases and 11 bases, with 11 bases remaining between them. CDR1 and CDR2 (germline): SGHAT, FQNNGV. This CDR3 is 12 amino acids long. The CDR3 reads CASSLTGEVQYF. The CDR3 DNA reads TGTGCCAGCAGCTTGACAGGAGAGGTTCAGTACTTC.

The V gene is TRBV5-6, the J gene TRBJ2-7, with 10 bases identical to TRBD2. Germline CDR1 is SGHDT and CDR2 is YYEEEE. V dropped 0 bases and J dropped 2; count of bases not matched to a gene: 2. This CDR3 is built from 15 residues. CDR3 DNA sequence: TGTGCCAGCAGCTTGGGTAGCGGGGGGACCTACGAGCAGTACTTC. Translating gives CASSLGSGGTYEQYF.

The J gene is TRBJ2-7, the V gene TRBV28; TRBD2 matches 9 bases. CDR3 length equals 15 residues. Germline V CDR1 and CDR2: MDHEN, SYDVKM. Unmatched junction bases numbered 13, after V lost 6 bases and J lost 7 bases. The CDR3 DNA follows: TGTGCCAGCAGCCCAAGCGGGGGGCCCGTCTTTGAGCAGTACTTC. Translation gives CASSPSGGPVFEQYF.

The chain is built from TRBV7-6 and TRBJ2-2, with D unclear. The CDR3 extends over 16 amino acids. V shed 0 bases and J shed 2 bases, with 10 bases lying between them. The germline V gene encodes CDR1 SGHVS and CDR2 FNYEAQ. This CDR3 reads CASSLARGGNTGELFF. The CDR3 DNA follows: TGTGCCAGCAGCTTAGCTCGTGGCGGAAACACCGGGGAGCTGTTTTTT.

The rearrangement joins TRBV19 to TRBJ1-5; D not resolved. The germline CDR1 and CDR2 sequences are LNHDA and SQIVND (reference sequence). The CDR3 loop spans 13 amino acids. V lost 1 base to trimming and J lost 12 bases, with 13 bases between them. The CDR3 spells CASSIGSTGNQHF. CDR3 DNA: TGTGCCAGTAGTATAGGCTCCACGGGGAACCAGCATTTT.

This clone was detected a few times. This sequence joins TRBV4-3 and TRBJ2-3; 12 bases are shared with TRBD2. V dropped 1 base and J dropped 4; count of bases not matched to a gene: 3. Germline assignment: CDR1 LGHNA and CDR2 YSLEER. This CDR3 region has 16 residues. In DNA form, the CDR3 reads TGCGCCAGCAGCCAAGCTAGCGGGGGGGCGGCAGATACGCAGTATTTT. Protein product: CASSQASGGAADTQYF.

V gene TRBV7-2 combines with J gene TRBJ1-2; TRBD1 agrees at 9 bases. Looked up from germline, CDR1 is SGHTA and CDR2 is FQGNSA. The V segment lost 5 bases and the J segment 8 bases; nucleotides outside the gene matches: 9. The CDR3 is 14 residues long. DNA for the CDR3: TGTGCCAGCAGCACCCGACAGGGGGTAGAAGGCTACACCTTC. It translates to CASSTRQGVEGYTF.

Notes on this clone: Its ends do not fully match the called genes, so a read error is possible. Additional DNA sequences in this sample encode the identical CDR3. The chain links TRBV4-3 to TRBJ1-4; perhaps TRBD1 as D (5 bases). The CDR3 is 15 amino acids. Per the germline V gene, CDR1 is LGHNA and CDR2 is YSLEER. For the CDR3, the DNA is TGCGCTAGCAGCCAAGATCGGGGGACTAATGAAAAACTGTTTTTT. Amino acid sequence: CASSQDRGTNEKLFF.